The T cell receptor beta chain under discussion was sequenced for a study of blood T cell repertoires in COVID-19 (dated by TCRdb to about 2020). Study-wide context: Samples covering the acute and convalescent phases of COVID-19 were provided by collaborators in the United States, Italy and Spain. The material from the prospective study consisted of cDNA or gDNA derived from T cells, B-cell-depleted T cells, or PBMCs. The dataset comprised deeply sampled blood TCRbeta repertoires from subjects exposed to, actively infected with, or recovered from COVID-19. A freely available public database, intended as a resource for researchers studying the immune response to SARS-CoV-2, is where the repertoires were released. The samples were drawn from the first 160 participants of the ongoing ImmuneRACE study and from 1,254 subjects provided by 6 global collaborators. A de-identified subject ID, COVID-19 status, age in years and sex were almost always included in the sample metadata. Where available, HLA class I and class II types were taken from metadata supplied by the sample provider and were not determined by assay-based typing. What the research found in general, with its limitations: The amount of clinical and demographic metadata varied by source and participant and was provided uncurated.

The immunoSEQ Assay, a bias-controlled multiplex PCR, was used to amplify TCRbeta CDR3 regions from genomic DNA. Concerning the study's data processing: The number of nucleated cells in each sample was estimated by amplification of reference gene primers within the assay. To quantify the absolute abundance of each unique TCRbeta CDR3 rearrangement, sequence reads were collapsed and filtered. For each sample, productive Simpson clonality was calculated as the square root of Simpson's diversity index over productive rearrangements. The source is immuneACCESS, and TCRdb retained only in-frame sequences with V and J called. Part of the clones is not carried over; for the studies checked, unresolved V genes explain less than half of this, and the remainder is unexplained. That table gives V, J and clone size, and the DNA gave D and trimming. This sample comprises hundreds of thousands of clones, roughly 89% of them detected only once. The ten largest account for roughly 5% of the sample.

Concerning this clone: The clone's antigen remains unknown. Base quality data are lacking; no much larger clone is found one base away.

The collaborating institutions used their own protocols to collect whole blood in K2EDTA tubes. For TCRbeta analysis, collaborator samples were shipped as frozen whole blood, as isolated PBMCs, or as DNA extracted from either sample type. The TCR comes from a man aged 40-50 years with acute or convalescent COVID-19. The sequenced sample consisted of peripheral blood.

The CDR3 reads CASSYRGQGYNQPQHF. The nucleotides read TGTGCCAGCAGTTATCGGGGACAGGGGTATAATCAGCCCCAGCATTTT. The chain is assembled from TRBV6-2 or TRBV6-3 and TRBJ1-5; 10 central bases correspond to TRBD1. CDR1 and CDR2 are read off the germline V gene as MNHEY and SVGEGT. At the junction V is shortened by 3 bases and J by 4 bases; bases outside the gene matches: 6. The CDR3 runs 16 amino acids, cysteine and phenylalanine included. Only the CDR3 DNA stays, 48 bases, in frame from base 1.